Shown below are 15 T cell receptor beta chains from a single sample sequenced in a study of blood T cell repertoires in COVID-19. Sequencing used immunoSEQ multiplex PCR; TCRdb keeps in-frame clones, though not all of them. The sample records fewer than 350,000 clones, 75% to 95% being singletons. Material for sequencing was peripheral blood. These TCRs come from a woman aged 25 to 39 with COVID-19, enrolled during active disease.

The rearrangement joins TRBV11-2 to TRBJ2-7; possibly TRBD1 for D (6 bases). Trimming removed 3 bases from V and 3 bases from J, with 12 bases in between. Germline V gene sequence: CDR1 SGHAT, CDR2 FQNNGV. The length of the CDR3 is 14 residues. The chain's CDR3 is CASSFGRGNYEQYF. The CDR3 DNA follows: TGTGCCAGCAGCTTCGGCAGGGGCAACTACGAGCAGTACTTC.

CDR3 in DNA: TGCGCCAGCAGCTTGGCCCTGGGGCGTCTCTCCTACGAGCAGTACTTC. It yields the protein CASSLALGRLSYEQYF. The V and J genes are TRBV5-1 and TRBJ2-7, with a tentative D call TRBD1 (5 bases). Germline loops: CDR1 SGHRS, CDR2 YFSETQ. Trimming cost V 0 bases and J 0 bases, with 13 bases left between them. This CDR3 spans 16 amino acids.

CDR3 nucleotide sequence: TGTGCCAGCAGCCAAACGTTCAGCGGGAGTAGAGGAGATACGCAGTATTTT. Its translation: CASSQTFSGSRGDTQYF. The genes are TRBV4-2 and TRBJ2-3, with 8 bases fitting TRBD2. The CDR3 runs 17 residues. Germline V gene sequence: CDR1 LGHNA, CDR2 YNFKEQ. V trimming: 2 bases; J trimming: 5 bases; junction bases outside the gene matches: 12.

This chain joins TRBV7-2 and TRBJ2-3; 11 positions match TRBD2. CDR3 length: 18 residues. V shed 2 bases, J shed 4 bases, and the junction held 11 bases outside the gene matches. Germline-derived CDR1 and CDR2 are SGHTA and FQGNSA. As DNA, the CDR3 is TGTGCCAGCAGCTTATTTCCTAGCGGGAGGAGAGTCGCAGATACGCAGTATTTT. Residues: CASSLFPSGRRVADTQYF. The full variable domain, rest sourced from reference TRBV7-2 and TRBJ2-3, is GAGVSQSPSNKVTEKGKDVELRCDPISGHTALYWYRQSLGQGLEFLIYFQGNSAPDKSGLPSDRFSAERTGGSVSTLTIQRTQQEDSAVYLCASSLFPSGRRVADTQYFGPGTRLTVL.

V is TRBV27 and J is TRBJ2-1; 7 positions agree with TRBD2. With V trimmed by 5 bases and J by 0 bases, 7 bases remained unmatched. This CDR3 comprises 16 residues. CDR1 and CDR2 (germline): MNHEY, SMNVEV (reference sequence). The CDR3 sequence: CASSPRGRDSYNEQFF. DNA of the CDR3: TGTGCCAGCAGTCCTCGGGGGAGGGACTCCTACAATGAGCAGTTCTTC.

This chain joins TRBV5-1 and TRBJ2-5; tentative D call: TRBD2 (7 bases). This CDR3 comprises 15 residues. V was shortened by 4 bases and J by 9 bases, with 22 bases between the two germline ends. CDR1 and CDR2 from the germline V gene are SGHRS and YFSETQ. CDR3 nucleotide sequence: TGCGCCAGCAGCAAAGGGACTCGCGGAGGGGGGGCCCAGTACTTC. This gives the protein CASSKGTRGGGAQYF.

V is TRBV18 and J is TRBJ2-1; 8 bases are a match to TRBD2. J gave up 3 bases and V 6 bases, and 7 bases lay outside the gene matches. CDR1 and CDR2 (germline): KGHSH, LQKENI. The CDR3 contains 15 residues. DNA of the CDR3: TGTGCCAGCTCGGAAACTAGCGGCATCTACAATGAGCAGTTCTTC. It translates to CASSETSGIYNEQFF.

The CDR3 sequence is CASSISLRAGYTF. DNA of the CDR3: TGTGCCAGTAGTATCTCTCTCAGGGCTGGCTACACCTTC. The chain is built from TRBV19 and TRBJ1-2; weak D call: TRBD1 (5 bases). The CDR3 runs 13 residues. Looked up from germline, CDR1 is LNHDA and CDR2 is SQIVND (reference sequence). Trimming took off 3 bases at V and 7 bases at J, with 12 bases between the two ends.

The CDR3 spells CASSQEAGVNSPLHF. CDR3 DNA sequence: TGTGCCAGCAGCCAAGAAGCAGGGGTAAATTCACCCCTCCACTTT. The J gene is TRBJ1-6, the V gene TRBV3-1 (or the pseudogene TRBV3-2), with a tentative D call TRBD1 (6 bases). Germline CDR1 reads LGHDT; CDR2 reads YNNKEL (reference sequence). Between the trimmed V and J ends, which lost 0 bases and 7 bases, there was a span of 10 bases. This CDR3 has 15 residues.

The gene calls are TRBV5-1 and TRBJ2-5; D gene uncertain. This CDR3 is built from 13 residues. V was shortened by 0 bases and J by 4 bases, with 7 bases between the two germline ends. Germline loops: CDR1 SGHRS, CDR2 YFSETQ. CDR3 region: CASSLALPETQYF. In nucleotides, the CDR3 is TGCGCCAGCAGCTTGGCCCTACCAGAGACCCAGTACTTC.

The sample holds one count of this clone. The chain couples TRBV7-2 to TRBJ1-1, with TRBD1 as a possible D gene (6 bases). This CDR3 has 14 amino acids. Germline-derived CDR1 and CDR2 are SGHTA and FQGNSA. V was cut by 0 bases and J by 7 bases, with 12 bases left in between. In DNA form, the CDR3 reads TGTGCCAGCAGCTTAGCAGCGGGGGCCAATGAAGCTTTCTTT. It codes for CASSLAAGANEAFF.

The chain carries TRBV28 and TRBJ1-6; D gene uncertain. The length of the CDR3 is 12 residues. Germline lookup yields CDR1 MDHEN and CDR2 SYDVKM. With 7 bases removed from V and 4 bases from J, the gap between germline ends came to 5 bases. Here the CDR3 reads CASTLYNSPLHF. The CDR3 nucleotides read TGTGCCAGCACACTTTATAATTCACCCCTCCACTTT. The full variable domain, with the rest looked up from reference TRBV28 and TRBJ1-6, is DVKVTQSSRYLVKRTGEKVFLECVQDMDHENMFWYRQDPGLGLRLIYFSYDVKMKEKGDIPEGYSVSREKKERFSLILESASTNQTSMYLCASTLYNSPLHFGNGTRLTVT.

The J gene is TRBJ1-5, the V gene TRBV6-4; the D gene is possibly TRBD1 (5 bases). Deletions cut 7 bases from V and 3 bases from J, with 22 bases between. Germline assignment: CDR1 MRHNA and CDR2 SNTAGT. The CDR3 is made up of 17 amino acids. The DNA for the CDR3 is TGTGCCAGCAAACAAAAGGGCTGGACATACATCAATCAGCCCCAGCATTTT. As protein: CASKQKGWTYINQPQHF.

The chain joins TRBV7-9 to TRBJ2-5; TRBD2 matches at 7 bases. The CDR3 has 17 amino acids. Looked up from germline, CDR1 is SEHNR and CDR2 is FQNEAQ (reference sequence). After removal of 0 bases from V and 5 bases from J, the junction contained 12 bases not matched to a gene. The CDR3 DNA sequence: TGTGCCAGCAGCTTAGCAAGCGGGAACAACTTAAGGGAGACCCAGTACTTC. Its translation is CASSLASGNNLRETQYF.

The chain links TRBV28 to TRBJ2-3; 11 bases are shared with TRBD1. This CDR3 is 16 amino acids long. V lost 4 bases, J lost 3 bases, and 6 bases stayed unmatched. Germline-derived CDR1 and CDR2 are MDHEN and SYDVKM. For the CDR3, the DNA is TGTGCCAGCAGTTCCAGATGGGACAGGGGGACAGATACGCAGTATTTT. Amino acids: CASSSRWDRGTDTQYF.